Sequencing of this T cell receptor (beta chain) was carried out in a study of T-cell memory formation after mild COVID-19 (dated by TCRdb to the early 2020s). As for the study more broadly: TCR sequence clusters from the two donors were largely donor specific. Longitudinal TCRalpha and TCRbeta repertoire sequencing tracked T-cell clones expanding and contracting after mild COVID-19 in two donors. The cohort was made up of two young adult volunteers, one female and one male, who were previously healthy.

CDR1 and CDR2 (SGHNT, YYREEE) derive from the germline V gene (reference sequence). From cysteine to phenylalanine, the CDR3 is 15 amino acids long. The only DNA kept is the CDR3, 45 bases in frame from the first base. At the junction V is shortened by 7 bases and J by 0 bases; bases outside the gene matches: 7. Ficoll-Paque density gradient centrifugation was the method used to isolate PBMCs. Remarks on this clonotype: No cognate antigen has been identified for it. No base quality information exists; no much larger clone differs at one position.

Overall study results and their limits: Clones contracting from day 15 to 85 had balanced CD4/CD8 phenotypes, while a second wave expanding from day 15 to 37 was biased towards CD4+. Some responding clones were found in pre-infection memory, which suggests that pre-existing cross-reactive memory T cells took part in the SARS-CoV-2 response. SARS-CoV-2 specificity of the second-wave clones peaking on day 37 was not confirmed. Contracting CD4+ clones turned up mainly in the CM and EM memory subsets, whereas EMRA was where CD8+ clones were enriched. The study included only two mild cases, and larger cohorts that include severe cases with pre-infection samples were judged to be necessary.

Sequencing was performed on an Illumina NovaSeq 6000. cDNA libraries for TCRalpha and TCRbeta were prepared by 5'RACE using constant-segment primers, with sample barcodes and unique molecular identifiers added. RNA was extracted from every sample with Trizol reagent. Amplification of the libraries took two PCR steps, and the second step added a second sample barcode plus Illumina TruSeq adapters. The libraries were sequenced on an Illumina NovaSeq using 2 x 150 bp paired-end reads. The study's own analysis went as follows. Demultiplexing of reads and collapsing into UMI-guided consensus sequences were performed with migec v1.2.7. Using mixcr v2.1.11, the UMI consensuses were aligned to TRA and TRB V and J templates and assembled into clonotypes. Expanded or contracted clonotypes were those called significant by both edgeR and NoisET, with noise models trained on biological replicates. For edgeR calls, the thresholds were a false discovery rate-adjusted p below 0.01 and a log2 fold-change of 1. As an exploratory analysis of dynamics, max-normalized trajectories of the 1000 most abundant clonotypes were examined by PCA with hierarchical clustering. The CD4 or CD8 phenotype of responding clones was assigned using the separately sequenced CD4+ and CD8+ repertoires. Using fastp at Q25 and MiXCR, TCRdb reprocessed the public reads and kept productive beta chains. Rows are combined by CDR3 protein, so each entry shows the most common genes and DNA. These V and J calls originate from TCRdb's pipeline instead of the authors' own analysis. This sample is represented by about 560,000 distinct CDR3 sequences; more than 15% of them were singletons. The ten largest clones take up about 12% of the sample.

The chain is made from TRBV5-4 and TRBJ2-7; 10 bases in the middle match TRBD1. The sequence was obtained from an adult woman who had mild COVID-19 (a few samples of this study predate the infection). The sample titles of this study are shuffled in the database, so cell type and time point are left out; the donor was told from shared clones. The sequencing input was PBMCs or a T cell subset sorted from them (not recorded which). The base sequence is TGTGCCAGCGGTACTCGGGACAGGGGCTCCTACGAGCAGTACTTC. Protein translation: CASGTRDRGSYEQYF.